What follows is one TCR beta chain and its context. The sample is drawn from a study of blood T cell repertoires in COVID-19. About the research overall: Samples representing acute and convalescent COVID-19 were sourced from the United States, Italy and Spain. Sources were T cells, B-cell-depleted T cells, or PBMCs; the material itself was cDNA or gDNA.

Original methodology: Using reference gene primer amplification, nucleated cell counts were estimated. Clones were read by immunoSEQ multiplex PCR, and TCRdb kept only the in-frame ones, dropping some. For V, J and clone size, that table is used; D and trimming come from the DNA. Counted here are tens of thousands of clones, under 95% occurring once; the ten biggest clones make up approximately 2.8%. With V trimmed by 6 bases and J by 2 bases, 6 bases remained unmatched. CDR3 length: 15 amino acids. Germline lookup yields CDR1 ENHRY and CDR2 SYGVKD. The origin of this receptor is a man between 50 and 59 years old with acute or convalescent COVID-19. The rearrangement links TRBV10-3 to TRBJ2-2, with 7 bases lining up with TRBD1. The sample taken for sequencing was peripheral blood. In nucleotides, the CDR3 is TGTGCCATCAGGAAGGGGACAGATAACACCGGGGAGCTGTTTTTT. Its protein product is CAIRKGTDNTGELFF.